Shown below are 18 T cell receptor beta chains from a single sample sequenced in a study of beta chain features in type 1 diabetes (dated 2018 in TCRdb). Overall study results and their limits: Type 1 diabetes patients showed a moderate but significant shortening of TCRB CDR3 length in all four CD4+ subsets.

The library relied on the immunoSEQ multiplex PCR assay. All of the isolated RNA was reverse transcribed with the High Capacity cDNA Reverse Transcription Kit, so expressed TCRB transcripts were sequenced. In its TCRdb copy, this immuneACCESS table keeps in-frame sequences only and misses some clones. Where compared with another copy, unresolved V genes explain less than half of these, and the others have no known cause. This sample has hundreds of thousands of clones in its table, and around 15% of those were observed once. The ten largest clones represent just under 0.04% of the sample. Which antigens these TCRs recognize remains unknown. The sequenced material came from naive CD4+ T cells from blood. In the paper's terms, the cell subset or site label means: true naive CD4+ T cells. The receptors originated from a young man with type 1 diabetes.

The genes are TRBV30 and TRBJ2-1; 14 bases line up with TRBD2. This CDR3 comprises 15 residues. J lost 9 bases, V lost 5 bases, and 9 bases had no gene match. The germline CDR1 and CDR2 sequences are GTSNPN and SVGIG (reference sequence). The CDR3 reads CAWGPGLAGVSEQFF. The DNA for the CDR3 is TGTGCCTGGGGGCCGGGACTAGCGGGAGTCAGTGAGCAGTTCTTC. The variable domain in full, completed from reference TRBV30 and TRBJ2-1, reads SQTIHQWPATLVQPVGSPLSLECTVEGTSNPNLYWYRQAAGRGLQLLFYSVGIGQISSEVPQNLSASRPQDRQFILSSKKLLLSDSGFYLCAWGPGLAGVSEQFFGPGTRLTVL.

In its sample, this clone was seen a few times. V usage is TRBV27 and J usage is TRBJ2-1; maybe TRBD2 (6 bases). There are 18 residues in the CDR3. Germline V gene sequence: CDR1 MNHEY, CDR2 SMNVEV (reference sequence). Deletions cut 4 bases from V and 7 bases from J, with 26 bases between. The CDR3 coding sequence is TGTGCCAGCAGTTACAACATAAAACTAGCCGATGGAGGGAATGAGCAGTTCTTC. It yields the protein CASSYNIKLADGGNEQFF.

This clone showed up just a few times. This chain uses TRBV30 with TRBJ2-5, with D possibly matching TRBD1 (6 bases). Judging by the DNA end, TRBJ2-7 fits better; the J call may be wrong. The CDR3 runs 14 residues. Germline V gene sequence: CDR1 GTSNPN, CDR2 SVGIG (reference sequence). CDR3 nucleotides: TGTGCCTGGAGTGACGCACAGGGTTCCTACGAGCAGTACTTC. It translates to CAWSDAQGSYEQYF.

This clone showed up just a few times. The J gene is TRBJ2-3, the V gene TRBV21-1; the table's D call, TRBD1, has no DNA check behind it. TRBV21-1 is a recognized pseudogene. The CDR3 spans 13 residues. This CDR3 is CASSKQGADTQYF. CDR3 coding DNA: TGTGCCAGCAGCAAACAGGGGGCAGATACGCAGTATTTT.

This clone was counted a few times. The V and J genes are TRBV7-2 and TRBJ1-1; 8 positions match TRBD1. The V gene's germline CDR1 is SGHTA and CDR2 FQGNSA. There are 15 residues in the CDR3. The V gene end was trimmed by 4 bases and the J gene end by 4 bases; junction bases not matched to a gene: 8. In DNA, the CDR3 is TGTGCCAGCAGCTCGAGACAGGGGTTCGGCACTGAAGCTTTCTTT. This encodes CASSSRQGFGTEAFF.

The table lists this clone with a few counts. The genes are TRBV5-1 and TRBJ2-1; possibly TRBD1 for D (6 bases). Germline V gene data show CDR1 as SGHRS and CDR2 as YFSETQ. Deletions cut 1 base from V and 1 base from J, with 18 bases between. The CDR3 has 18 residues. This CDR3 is CASSLSPGATLSYNEQFF. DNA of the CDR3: TGCGCCAGCAGCTTGTCGCCAGGGGCGACTTTATCCTACAATGAGCAGTTCTTC.

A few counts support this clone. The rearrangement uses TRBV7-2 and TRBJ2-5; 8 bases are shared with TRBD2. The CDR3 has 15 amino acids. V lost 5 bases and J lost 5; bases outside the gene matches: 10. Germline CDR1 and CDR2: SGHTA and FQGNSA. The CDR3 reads CASSPSAGGGETQYF. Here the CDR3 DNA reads TGTGCCAGCAGCCCCTCGGCGGGGGGTGGGGAGACCCAGTACTTC. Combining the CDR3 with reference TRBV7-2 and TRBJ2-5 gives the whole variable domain GAGVSQSPSNKVTEKGKDVELRCDPISGHTALYWYRQSLGQGLEFLIYFQGNSAPDKSGLPSDRFSAERTGGSVSTLTIQRTQQEDSAVYLCASSPSAGGGETQYFGPGTRLLVL.

In DNA, the CDR3 is TGTGCCAGCAGCCCCGGGAGCAGGAACACTGAAGCTTTCTTT. This encodes CASSPGSRNTEAFF. V gene TRBV21-1 combines with J gene TRBJ1-1. TRBV21-1 is listed as a pseudogene. The CDR3 loop spans 14 amino acids.

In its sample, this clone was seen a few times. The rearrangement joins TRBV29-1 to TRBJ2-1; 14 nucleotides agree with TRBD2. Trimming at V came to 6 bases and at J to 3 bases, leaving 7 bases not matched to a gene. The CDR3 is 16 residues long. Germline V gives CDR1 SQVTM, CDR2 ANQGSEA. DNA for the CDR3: TGCAGCGTGGAGACTAGCGGGAGGGCAAACTACAATGAGCAGTTCTTC. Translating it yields CSVETSGRANYNEQFF.

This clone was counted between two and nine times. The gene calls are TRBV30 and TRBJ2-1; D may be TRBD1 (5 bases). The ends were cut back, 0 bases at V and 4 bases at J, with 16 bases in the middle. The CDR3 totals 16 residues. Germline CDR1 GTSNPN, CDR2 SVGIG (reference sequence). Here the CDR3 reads CAWSVRSGFRYNEQFF. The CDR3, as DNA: TGTGCCTGGAGTGTACGATCAGGGTTTAGATACAATGAGCAGTTCTTC.

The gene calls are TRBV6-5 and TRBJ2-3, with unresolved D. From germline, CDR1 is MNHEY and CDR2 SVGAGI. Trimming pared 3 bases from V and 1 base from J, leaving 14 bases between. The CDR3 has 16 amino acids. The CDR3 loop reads CASSYQGPGGTDTQYF. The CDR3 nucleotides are TGTGCCAGCAGTTATCAAGGACCCGGCGGCACAGATACGCAGTATTTT.

The DNA for the CDR3 is TGTGCCAGCAGTTTACCGACCTCCAACTCCTACGAGCAGTACTTC. Protein: CASSLPTSNSYEQYF. The chain carries TRBV28 and TRBJ2-7; the D is unclear. The CDR3 has 15 amino acids. Germline CDR1 reads MDHEN; CDR2 reads SYDVKM. V lost 2 bases to trimming and J lost 0 bases, with 11 bases between them.

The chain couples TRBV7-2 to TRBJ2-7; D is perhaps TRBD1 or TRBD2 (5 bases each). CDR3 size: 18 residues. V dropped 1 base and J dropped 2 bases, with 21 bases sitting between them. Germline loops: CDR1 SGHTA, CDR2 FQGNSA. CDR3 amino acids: CASSLVQNSGTETYEQYF. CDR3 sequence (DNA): TGTGCCAGCAGCTTAGTGCAGAATTCGGGGACGGAGACCTACGAGCAGTACTTC.

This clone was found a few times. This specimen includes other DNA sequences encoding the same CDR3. The CDR3 coding sequence is TGCAGCGTTGCAGGGGGCGGCAATCAGCCCCAGCATTTT. This gives the protein CSVAGGGNQPQHF. The chain is built from TRBV29-1 and TRBJ1-5; 8 positions agree with TRBD1. Germline CDR1 SQVTM, CDR2 ANQGSEA. The CDR3 covers 13 residues. Trimming took 4 bases from V and 2 from J; bases not matched to a gene: 1.

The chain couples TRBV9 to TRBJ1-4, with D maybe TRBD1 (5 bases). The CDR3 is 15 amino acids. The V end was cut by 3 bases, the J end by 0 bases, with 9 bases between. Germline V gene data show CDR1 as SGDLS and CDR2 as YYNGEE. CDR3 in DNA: TGTGCCAGCAGCGCGGGGCCTACAACTAATGAAAAACTGTTTTTT. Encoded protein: CASSAGPTTNEKLFF.

The CDR3 sequence is CASSYERTDTQYF. CDR3 DNA: TGTGCCAGCAGCTATGAGCGCACAGATACGCAGTATTTT. The V gene is TRBV5-6, the J gene TRBJ2-3; D is uncertain. Germline assignment: CDR1 SGHDT and CDR2 YYEEEE. CDR3 length: 13 residues. V was cut by 3 bases and J by 1 base, with 6 bases left in between.

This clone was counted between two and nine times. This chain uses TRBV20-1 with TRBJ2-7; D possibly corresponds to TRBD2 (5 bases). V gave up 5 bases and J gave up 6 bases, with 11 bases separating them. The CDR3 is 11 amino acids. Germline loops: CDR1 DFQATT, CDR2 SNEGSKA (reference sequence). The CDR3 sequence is CSAPRTGEQYF. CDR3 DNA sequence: TGCAGTGCTCCGCGGACTGGCGAGCAGTACTTC.

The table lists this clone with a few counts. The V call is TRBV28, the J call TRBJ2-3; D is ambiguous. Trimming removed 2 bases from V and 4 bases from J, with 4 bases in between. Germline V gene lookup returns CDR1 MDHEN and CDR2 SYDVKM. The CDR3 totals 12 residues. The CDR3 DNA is TGTGCCAGCAGTTTACAGGCAGATACGCAGTATTTT. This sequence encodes CASSLQADTQYF.